The entry below gives a single T cell receptor (beta chain) sequence along with its context. This clonotype was observed a few times. No cognate antigen has been identified for it. Per-base quality was not reported, and no clone a single base away is much larger than it. From the cysteine through the phenylalanine, the CDR3 covers 15 amino acids. The DNA shown is the 45-base CDR3, in frame from base 1. V is reduced by 2 bases and J by 2 bases, leaving a spacing of 12 bases between them. Per the germline V gene, ENHRY is the CDR1 and SYGVKD is the CDR2. For repertoire sequencing, TCR beta CDR3 regions were amplified from RNA transcripts. A first-round RT-PCR used HTBI primers with the Qiagen OneStep RT-PCR kit, followed by a second-round multiplex PCR, size selection and purification. Sequencing of the libraries was carried out on an Illumina HiSeq2000 in paired-end mode with 100 bp reads. Per the source publication's procedure: SOAPnuke was used to process the reads, removing any read that contained adapters or uncalled bases, had a mean Phred below 15, or lacked an exact match to the constant primer or identifier. COPE v1.2.5 was used to merge high-quality paired reads. Unique nucleotide sequences were defined as clonotypes and aligned to IMGT TRB V, D and J references using MiTCR v1.1. Analysis was restricted to V-J combinations with a frequency above 0.0001, which covered 99.2% of repertoires. For each V-J combination, a TCR clonal expansion and chaos score was defined as the ratio of F50 clonal expansion to chaos observed in the TCRdist matrix. Features were reduced by Welch's t-statistics and random forest to around 13 V-J combinations, which fed a naive Bayes classifier. Thyroid-blood repertoire similarity was quantified with the Morisita-Horn index. TCRdb cleaned the public reads at Q25 with fastp, built clones with MiXCR and kept in-frame beta chains. Every entry covers one CDR3 protein and lists the most common genes and DNA from its rows. These V and J calls rely on TCRdb rather than the paper's analysis. The sample table shows around 1.1 million distinct CDR3 sequences, and about two fifths are seen once. In total, the top ten clones hold 11% of the sample.

The data derive from a study of Graves' ophthalmopathy and Graves' hyperthyroidism (dated by TCRdb to the late 2010s). A note on the overall study: Hyperthyroidism was defined as stable when no progression to ophthalmopathy occurred within 18 months of follow-up. TCR beta repertoire signatures were used to distinguish Graves' ophthalmopathy from Graves' hyperthyroidism and to predict progression to ophthalmopathy. In total, some 130 blood samples were TCR-sequenced: 43 ophthalmopathy, some 75 hyperthyroidism and approximately 17 hyperthyroidism-to-ophthalmopathy patients. To explore V-J signatures distinguishing ophthalmopathy from hyperthyroidism, a discovery set of around 100 patients (43 ophthalmopathy, some 55 stable hyperthyroidism) was enrolled. An independent validation cohort comprised some 19 hyperthyroidism patients and over 15 patients who later progressed from hyperthyroidism to ophthalmopathy. T-cell repertoires of thyroid tissue and blood were compared in 5 or 6 hyperthyroidism patients. After sampling, hyperthyroidism patients received methimazole starting at 30 mg daily, and ophthalmopathy patients received high-dose intravenous methylprednisolone. Broad study findings and their caveats: Most of the expanded thyroid clonotypes with a frequency above 0.001 were also detected in blood, and it was suggested that the thyroid immune response may be reflected by blood repertoires. Sample size was not statistically predetermined, and group allocation was not concealed from the investigators. In validation, the model predicted ophthalmopathy progression with about 64% sensitivity and around 72% specificity; roughly 12 predicted patients were CT-confirmed with GO in a median of 6.5 months. Ophthalmopathy was separated from stable hyperthyroidism by the 13-signature model with about 89% sensitivity and about 81% specificity in cross-validation and with 80%/75% in the test set.

Hyperthyroidism patients were newly diagnosed, were aged 18 to 65 years, and had a disease duration under 2 months. Patients with other autoimmune diseases, uncontrolled infections, pregnancy or lactation were excluded from the study. Diagnosis relied on clinical symptoms, serum thyroxine, TRAb, thyroid ultrasound and orbital computed tomography. Trizol reagent was used to extract the total RNA, and its quality was then checked on an Agilent 2100 Bioanalyzer. This receptor was identified in an adult man with Graves' hyperthyroidism. Sequenced: peripheral blood or thyroid tissue (not recorded which). The chain joins TRBV10-3 to TRBJ2-5; a tentative D call is TRBD1 (6 bases match). In nucleotide form, the sequence is TGTGCCATCAGTGAGGTCCCGGGACAACAAGAGACCCAGTACTTC. It translates as CAISEVPGQQETQYF.